The 19 T cell receptor beta chains given below trace back to one sample, sequenced in a study of cytomegalovirus exposure and HLA in healthy donors. PCR employed 60 Vbeta and 13 Jbeta primers. The protocol was immunoSEQ multiplex PCR, while the TCRdb copy is restricted to in-frame clones and leaves out a portion. The sample yields some 210,000 clones, 87% seen once. The sequenced sample was PBMCs. The receptors originated from a man aged 30 to 45 in good health and CMV-seronegative.

The V gene is TRBV5-1, the J gene TRBJ2-2; 7 bases are shared with TRBD2. The CDR3 totals 16 residues. The trim removed 4 bases at V and 0 bases at J, leaving 6 bases unmatched. Germline assignment: CDR1 SGHRS and CDR2 YFSETQ. CDR3 bases: TGCGCCAGCAGCAGGGAGGGGAGACCGAACACCGGGGAGCTGTTTTTT. This gives the protein CASSREGRPNTGELFF.

The chain uses TRBV29-1 and TRBJ2-7, with 8 bases matching TRBD1. The CDR3 is 12 amino acids. The V segment lost 4 bases and the J segment 9 bases; nucleotides outside the gene matches: 8. CDR1 SQVTM and CDR2 ANQGSEA come from the germline V gene. The CDR3 region is CSVGRDDRGQYF. For the CDR3, the DNA is TGCAGCGTTGGGCGGGACGACAGGGGGCAGTACTTC.

As regards this clone: The junction departs from the called germline gene at one end, perhaps through a read error. This rearrangement joins TRBV6-1 to TRBJ2-7; D perhaps matches TRBD2 (6 bases). This CDR3 has 14 amino acids. The V gene's germline CDR1 is MNHNS and CDR2 SASEGT. DNA for the CDR3: TGTGCCAGCAGTGAAGGACTAGTGGCCTACGGGCAGTACTTC. The encoded protein is CASSEGLVAYGQYF.

The chain carries TRBV9 and TRBJ1-2, with D possibly TRBD1 on 5 matching bases. Germline CDR1 is SGDLS and CDR2 is YYNGEE. The CDR3 is made up of 15 amino acids. Trimming took 2 bases from V and 8 from J, leaving 19 bases between them. CDR3 DNA: TGTGCCAGCAGCGTCAACCCGACGGGGGTGGGGGGCTACACCTTC. It translates to CASSVNPTGVGGYTF.

V is TRBV28 and J is TRBJ2-7; TRBD1 matches 7 bases. This CDR3 comprises 12 residues. Germline CDR1 and CDR2: MDHEN and SYDVKM. V trimming: 10 bases; J trimming: 2 bases; junction bases outside the gene matches: 5. The CDR3 region has the DNA TGTGCCATCTCCGGGACAGCCTACGAGCAGTACTTC. Its translation is CAISGTAYEQYF.

The rearrangement uses TRBV11-3 and TRBJ2-1, with 8 bases matching TRBD1. With 5 bases clipped from V and 3 bases from J, the junction kept 6 bases outside the gene matches. The length of the CDR3 is 15 residues. Germline V gene data show CDR1 as SGHNT and CDR2 as YENEEA. The CDR3 here is CASSPGQGSYNEQFF. The CDR3 DNA follows: TGTGCCAGCAGCCCAGGACAGGGTAGCTACAATGAGCAGTTCTTC.

The chain employs TRBV6-5 and TRBJ2-7; TRBD2 is a possible D gene (5 bases). V dropped 2 bases and J dropped 2 bases, with 10 bases sitting between them. The CDR3 totals 14 residues. Germline lookup yields CDR1 MNHEY and CDR2 SVGAGI. The CDR3 here is CASSYEGTPYEQYF. CDR3 sequence (DNA): TGTGCCAGCAGTTACGAGGGAACGCCCTACGAGCAGTACTTC.

V gene TRBV18 combines with J gene TRBJ2-5; 10 bases match TRBD1. The CDR3 extends over 16 amino acids. The ends lost 1 base at V and 7 bases at J; junction bases unmatched: 9. CDR1 and CDR2 from the germline V gene are KGHSH and LQKENI. CDR3 nucleotides: TGTGCCAGCTCACCACGAGGGACAGGGGATCCGGGGACCCAGTACTTC. Translating gives CASSPRGTGDPGTQYF.

V and J are TRBV6-6 and TRBJ2-7, with D possibly TRBD2 on 5 matching bases. Looked up from germline, CDR1 is MNHNY and CDR2 is SVGAGI (reference sequence). This CDR3 contains 13 residues. V was pared by 6 bases and J by 0 bases, with 9 bases between. The CDR3 loop reads CASRPGSSYEQYF. The CDR3 DNA sequence: TGTGCCAGCAGGCCGGGGTCCTCCTACGAGCAGTACTTC.

The chain has TRBV28 and TRBJ1-2; tentatively, D is TRBD1 (5 bases). Looked up from germline, CDR1 is MDHEN and CDR2 is SYDVKM. The V and J ends lost 3 bases and 8 bases respectively, with 10 bases between them. The CDR3 covers 12 residues. In DNA, the CDR3 is TGTGCCAGCAGTTTTGGTGGGGGGGGCTACACCTTC. It codes for CASSFGGGGYTF.

The V and J genes are TRBV5-5 and TRBJ2-3; no definite D call. This CDR3 region has 15 residues. The ends were cut back, 0 bases at V and 2 bases at J, with 10 bases in the middle. Germline CDR1 SGHKS, CDR2 YYEKEE (reference sequence). The CDR3 region is CASSLGGSSTDTQYF. In nucleotides, the CDR3 is TGTGCCAGCAGCTTGGGTGGCAGTTCCACAGATACGCAGTATTTT.

The chain employs TRBV6-1 and TRBJ1-4, with TRBD1 identical over 7 bases. Germline V gene sequence: CDR1 MNHNS, CDR2 SASEGT. This CDR3 spans 14 amino acids. V shed 4 bases and J 5 bases; nucleotides not matched to a gene: 4. In DNA form, the CDR3 reads TGTGCCAGCAGTGTCGGGACAGTGAATGAAAAACTGTTTTTT. It codes for CASSVGTVNEKLFF.

This chain connects TRBV11-2 to TRBJ2-1; TRBD1 matches 7 bases. The CDR3 extends over 13 amino acids. Germline CDR1 and CDR2: SGHAT and FQNNGV. The V and J ends lost 8 bases and 3 bases, in that order; junction bases with no gene match: 4. The CDR3 sequence is CASGDSRYNEQFF. CDR3 sequence (DNA): TGTGCCAGCGGGGACAGTCGCTACAATGAGCAGTTCTTC.

The gene calls are TRBV4-1 and TRBJ1-2; tentatively, D is TRBD1 (5 bases). The CDR3 spans 16 residues. CDR1 is MGHRA, CDR2 YSYEKL, per germline. V was shortened by 4 bases and J by 3 bases, with 18 bases between the two germline ends. The CDR3 nucleotides read TGCGCCAGCAGCCGCACCCGGGGGGAAGCGGACTATGGCTACACCTTC. Residues: CASSRTRGEADYGYTF.

The genes are TRBV7-2 and TRBJ2-7; 9 nucleotides line up with TRBD2. This CDR3 comprises 16 residues. CDR1 is SGHTA and CDR2 is FQGNSA in the germline V gene. The J segment lost 2 bases and the V segment lost 5 bases, leaving 10 bases of the junction unmatched. CDR3 sequence: CASSPARASGAYEQYF. The CDR3 DNA is TGTGCCAGCAGCCCCGCCAGGGCTAGCGGGGCCTACGAGCAGTACTTC.

The rearrangement uses TRBV5-1 and TRBJ1-3; D uncertain. The CDR3 consists of 13 residues. The V and J ends lost 4 bases and 2 bases respectively, with 7 bases between them. Germline loops: CDR1 SGHRS, CDR2 YFSETQ. The CDR3 loop reads CASSTGTGNTIYF. The CDR3 DNA is TGCGCCAGCAGCACCGGTACTGGAAACACCATATATTTT.

The rearrangement links TRBV9 to TRBJ1-3; perhaps TRBD1 as D (6 bases). This CDR3 has 15 residues. V was cut by 0 bases and J by 2 bases, with 9 bases left in between. The germline gives CDR1 SGDLS, CDR2 YYNGEE. The CDR3 nucleotides are TGTGCCAGCAGCGTAGGTGGGGGCCCTGGAAACACCATATATTTT. This gives the protein CASSVGGGPGNTIYF.

J is TRBJ1-1 and V is TRBV6-1, with D tentatively TRBD1 (6 bases). V was shortened by 10 bases and J by 1 base, with 19 bases between the two germline ends. CDR1 is MNHNS, CDR2 SASEGT, per germline. This CDR3 is 15 amino acids long. This chain's CDR3 is CAKGDTEWSNTEAFF. CDR3 in DNA: TGTGCCAAGGGGGACACTGAGTGGTCGAACACTGAAGCTTTCTTT.

This clone has only a few counts. The chain carries TRBV6-5 and TRBJ2-5; 7 nucleotides align to TRBD1. The CDR3 runs to 14 residues. Germline CDR1 is MNHEY and CDR2 is SVGAGI. The V and J ends lost 6 bases and 5 bases, in that order; junction bases with no gene match: 9. The CDR3 here is CASSLRQGPETQYF. In DNA form, the CDR3 reads TGTGCCAGCAGCCTAAGACAGGGTCCGGAGACCCAGTACTTC.